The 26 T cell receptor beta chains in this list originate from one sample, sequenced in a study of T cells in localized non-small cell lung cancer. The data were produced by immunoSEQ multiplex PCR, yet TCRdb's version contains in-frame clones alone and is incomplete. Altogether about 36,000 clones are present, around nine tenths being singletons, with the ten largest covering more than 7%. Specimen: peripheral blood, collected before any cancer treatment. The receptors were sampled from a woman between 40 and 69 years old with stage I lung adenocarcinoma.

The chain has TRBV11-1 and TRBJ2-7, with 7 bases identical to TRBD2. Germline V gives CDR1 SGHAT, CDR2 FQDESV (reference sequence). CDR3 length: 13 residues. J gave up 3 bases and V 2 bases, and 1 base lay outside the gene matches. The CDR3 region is CASSLQRGYEQYF. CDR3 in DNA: TGTGCCAGCAGCTTACAGCGGGGCTACGAGCAGTACTTC.

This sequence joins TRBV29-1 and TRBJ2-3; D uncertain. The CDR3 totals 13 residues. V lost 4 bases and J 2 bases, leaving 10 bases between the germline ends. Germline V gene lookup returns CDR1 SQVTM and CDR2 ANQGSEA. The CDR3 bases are TGCAGCGTTGGAAAACTATTCACAGATACGCAGTATTTT. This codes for CSVGKLFTDTQYF.

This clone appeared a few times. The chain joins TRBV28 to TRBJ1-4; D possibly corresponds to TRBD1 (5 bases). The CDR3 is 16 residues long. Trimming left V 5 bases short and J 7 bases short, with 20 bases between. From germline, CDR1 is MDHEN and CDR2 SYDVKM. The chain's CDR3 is CASSGRGYGKGEKLFF. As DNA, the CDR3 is TGTGCCAGCAGTGGTAGGGGTTACGGTAAAGGTGAAAAACTGTTTTTT.

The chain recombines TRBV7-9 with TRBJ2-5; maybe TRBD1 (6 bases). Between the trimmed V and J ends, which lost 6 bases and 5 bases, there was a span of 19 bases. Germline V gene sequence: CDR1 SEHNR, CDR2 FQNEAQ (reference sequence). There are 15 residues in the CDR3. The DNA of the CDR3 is TGTGCCAGCAGTAAATGGACAACAGGGCGGGAGACCCAGTACTTC. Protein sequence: CASSKWTTGRETQYF.

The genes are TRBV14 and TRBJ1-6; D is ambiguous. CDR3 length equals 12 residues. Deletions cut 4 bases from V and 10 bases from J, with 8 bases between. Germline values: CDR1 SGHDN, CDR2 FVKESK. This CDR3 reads CASSLWGSPLHF. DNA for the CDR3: TGTGCCAGCAGCCTTTGGGGATCACCCCTCCACTTT.

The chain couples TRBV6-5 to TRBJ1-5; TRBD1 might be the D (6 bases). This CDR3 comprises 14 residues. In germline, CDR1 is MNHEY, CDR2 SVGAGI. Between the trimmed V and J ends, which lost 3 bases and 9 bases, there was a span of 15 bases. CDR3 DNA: TGTGCCAGCAGTTATCTGGCAGGGGAATTGCCCCAGCATTTT. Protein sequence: CASSYLAGELPQHF.

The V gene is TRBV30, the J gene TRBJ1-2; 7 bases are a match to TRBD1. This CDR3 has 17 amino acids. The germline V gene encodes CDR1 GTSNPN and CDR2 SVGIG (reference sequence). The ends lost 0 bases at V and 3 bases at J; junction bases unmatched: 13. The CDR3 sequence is CAWSVWTGMGYYYGYTF. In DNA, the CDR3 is TGTGCCTGGAGTGTATGGACAGGAATGGGGTATTACTATGGCTACACCTTC.

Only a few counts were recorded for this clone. The CDR3 DNA follows: TGTGCCAGCAGCCGGGACGGTAGCTCCTACGAGCAGTACTTC. As protein: CASSRDGSSYEQYF. The chain couples TRBV11-3 to TRBJ2-7; D might be TRBD1 or TRBD2, each matching 5 bases. V was clipped by 5 bases and J by 0 bases, with 11 bases between them. CDR3 length: 14 amino acids. Germline CDR1 reads SGHNT; CDR2 reads YENEEA.

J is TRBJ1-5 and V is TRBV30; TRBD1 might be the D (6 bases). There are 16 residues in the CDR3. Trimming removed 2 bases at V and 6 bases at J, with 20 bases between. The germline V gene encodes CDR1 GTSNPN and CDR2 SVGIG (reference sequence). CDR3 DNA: TGTGCCTGGAGTAGCGACGCGGGGGCGCCGAGTCAGCCCCAGCATTTT. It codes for CAWSSDAGAPSQPQHF.

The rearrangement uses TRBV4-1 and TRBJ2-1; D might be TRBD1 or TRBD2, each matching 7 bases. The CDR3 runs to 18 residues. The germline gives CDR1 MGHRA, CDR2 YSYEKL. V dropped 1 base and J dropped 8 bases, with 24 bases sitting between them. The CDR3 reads CASSQAAPGRQGGYEQFF. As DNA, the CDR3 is TGCGCCAGCAGCCAAGCAGCCCCAGGAAGACAGGGAGGGTATGAGCAGTTCTTC.

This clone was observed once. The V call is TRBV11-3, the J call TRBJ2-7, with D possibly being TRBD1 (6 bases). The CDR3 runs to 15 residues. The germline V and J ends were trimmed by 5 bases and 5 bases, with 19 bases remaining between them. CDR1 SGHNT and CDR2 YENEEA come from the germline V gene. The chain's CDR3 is CASSRSQYRADEQYF. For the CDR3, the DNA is TGTGCCAGCAGCCGAAGCCAATACAGGGCCGACGAGCAGTACTTC.

CDR3 sequence (DNA): TGTGCCAGCAGCGGGACACTTAGCAATCAGCCCCAGCATTTT. Protein: CASSGTLSNQPQHF. This chain links TRBV5-5 with TRBJ1-5; tentatively, D is TRBD1 (6 bases). The ends were cut back, 4 bases at V and 0 bases at J, with 8 bases in the middle. Germline CDR1 is SGHKS and CDR2 is YYEKEE (reference sequence). This CDR3 region has 14 residues.

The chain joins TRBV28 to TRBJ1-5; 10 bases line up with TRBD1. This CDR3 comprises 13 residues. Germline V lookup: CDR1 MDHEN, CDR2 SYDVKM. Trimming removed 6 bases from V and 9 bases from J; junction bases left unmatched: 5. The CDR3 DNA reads TGTGCCAGCAGGAGGGGACAGGGGCCGCCCCAGCATTTT. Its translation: CASRRGQGPPQHF.

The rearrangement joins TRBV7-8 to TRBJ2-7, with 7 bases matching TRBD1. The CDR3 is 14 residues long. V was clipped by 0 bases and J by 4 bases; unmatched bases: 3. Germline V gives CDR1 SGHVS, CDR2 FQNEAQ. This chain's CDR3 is CASSLAGTEYEQYF. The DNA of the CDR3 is TGTGCCAGCAGCTTAGCCGGGACAGAATACGAGCAGTACTTC. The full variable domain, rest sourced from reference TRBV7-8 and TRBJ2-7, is GAGVSQSPRYKVAKRGQDVALRCDPISGHVSLFWYQQALGQGPEFLTYFQNEAQLDKSGLPSDRFFAERPEGSVSTLKIQRTQQEDSAVYLCASSLAGTEYEQYFGPGTRLTVT.

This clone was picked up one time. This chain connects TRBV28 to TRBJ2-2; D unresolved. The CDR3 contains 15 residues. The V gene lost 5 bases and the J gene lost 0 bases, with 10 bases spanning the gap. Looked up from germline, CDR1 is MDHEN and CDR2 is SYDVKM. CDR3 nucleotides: TGTGCCAGCAGTCAGCACAACCCGAACACCGGGGAGCTGTTTTTT. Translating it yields CASSQHNPNTGELFF.

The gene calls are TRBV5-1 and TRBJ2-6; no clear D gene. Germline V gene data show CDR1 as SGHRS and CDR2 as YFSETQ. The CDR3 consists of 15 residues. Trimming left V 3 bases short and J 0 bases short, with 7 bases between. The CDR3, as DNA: TGCGCCAGCAGCTCCGGGCGCTCTGGGGCCAACGTCCTGACTTTC. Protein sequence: CASSSGRSGANVLTF.

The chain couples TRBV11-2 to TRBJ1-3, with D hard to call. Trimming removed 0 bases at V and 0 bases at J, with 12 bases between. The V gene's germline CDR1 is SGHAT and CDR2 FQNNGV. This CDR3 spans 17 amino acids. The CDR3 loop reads CASSLDRRGLSGNTIYF. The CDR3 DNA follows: TGTGCCAGCAGCTTAGATCGACGCGGGCTCTCTGGAAACACCATATATTTT.

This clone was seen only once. DNA for the CDR3: TGCGCCAGCAGCCAAGTAGGCCGAGATCTAAGGGCTGAAGCTTTCTTT. Its translation: CASSQVGRDLRAEAFF. The V and J genes are TRBV4-1 and TRBJ1-1; D remains ambiguous. Per the germline V gene, CDR1 is MGHRA and CDR2 is YSYEKL. V lost 1 base and J 6 bases, leaving 18 bases between the germline ends. The CDR3 runs to 16 residues.

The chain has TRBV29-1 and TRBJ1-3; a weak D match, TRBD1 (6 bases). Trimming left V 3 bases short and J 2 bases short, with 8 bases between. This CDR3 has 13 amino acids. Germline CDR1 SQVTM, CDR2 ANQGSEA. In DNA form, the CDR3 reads TGCAGCGTTGATTCAGGGGCTGGAAACACCATATATTTT. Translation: CSVDSGAGNTIYF.

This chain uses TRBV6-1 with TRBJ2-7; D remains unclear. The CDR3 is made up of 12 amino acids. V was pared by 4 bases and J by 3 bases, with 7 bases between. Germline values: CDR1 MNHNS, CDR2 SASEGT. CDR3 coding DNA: TGTGCCAGCAGTGTAGTGGTCTACGAGCAGTACTTC. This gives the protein CASSVVVYEQYF.

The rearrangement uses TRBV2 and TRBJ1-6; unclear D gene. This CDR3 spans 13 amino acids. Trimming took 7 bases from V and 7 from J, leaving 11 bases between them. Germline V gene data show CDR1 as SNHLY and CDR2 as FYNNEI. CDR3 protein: CASIASSNSPLHF. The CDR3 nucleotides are TGTGCCAGCATAGCCAGCTCAAATTCACCCCTCCACTTT.

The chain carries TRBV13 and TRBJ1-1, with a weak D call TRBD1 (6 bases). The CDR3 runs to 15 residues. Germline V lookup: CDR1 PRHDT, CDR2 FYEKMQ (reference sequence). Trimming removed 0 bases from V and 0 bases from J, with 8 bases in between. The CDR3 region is CASSLGGQLNTEAFF. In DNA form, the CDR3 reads TGTGCCAGCAGCTTAGGGGGACAACTGAACACTGAAGCTTTCTTT. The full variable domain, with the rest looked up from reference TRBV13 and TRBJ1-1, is AAGVIQSPRHLIKEKRETATLKCYPIPRHDTVYWYQQGPGQDPQFLISFYEKMQSDKGSIPDRFSAQQFSDYHSELNMSSLELGDSALYFCASSLGGQLNTEAFFGQGTRLTVV.

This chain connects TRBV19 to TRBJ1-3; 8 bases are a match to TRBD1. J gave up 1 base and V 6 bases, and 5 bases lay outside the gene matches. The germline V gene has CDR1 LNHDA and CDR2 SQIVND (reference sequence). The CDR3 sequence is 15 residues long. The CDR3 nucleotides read TGTGCCAGTAGCCCCTGGACAGGGTCTGGAAACACCATATATTTT. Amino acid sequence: CASSPWTGSGNTIYF.

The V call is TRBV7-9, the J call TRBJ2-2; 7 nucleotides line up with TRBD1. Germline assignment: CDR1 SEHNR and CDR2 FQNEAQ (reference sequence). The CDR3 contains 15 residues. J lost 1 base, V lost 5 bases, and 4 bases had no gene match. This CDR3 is CASSLRDRNTGELFF. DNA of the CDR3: TGTGCCAGCAGCCTCCGGGACAGGAACACCGGGGAGCTGTTTTTT.

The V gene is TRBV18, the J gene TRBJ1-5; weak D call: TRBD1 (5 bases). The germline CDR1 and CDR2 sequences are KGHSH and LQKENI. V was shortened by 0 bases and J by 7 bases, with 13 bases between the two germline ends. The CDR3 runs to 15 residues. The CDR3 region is CASSPPGRARQPQHF. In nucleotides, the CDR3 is TGTGCCAGCTCACCACCGGGCAGGGCACGGCAGCCCCAGCATTTT.

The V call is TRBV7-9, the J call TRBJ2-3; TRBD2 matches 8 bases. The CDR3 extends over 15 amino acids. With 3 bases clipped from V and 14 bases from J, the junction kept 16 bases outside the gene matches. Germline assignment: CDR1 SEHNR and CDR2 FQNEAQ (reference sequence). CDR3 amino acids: CASSFLAASGTRGYF. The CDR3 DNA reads TGTGCCAGCAGCTTCTTAGCCGCCTCCGGGACTAGGGGGTATTTT.